These T cell receptor beta chains were read from a single sample in a study of blood T cells in healthy people across ages. TCRdb used MiXCR to reprocess the 5' RACE reads, holding one entry per CDR3 protein. This table holds 1.5 million or so distinct CDR3 sequences, around 40% found once. The sequenced material came from blood. These receptor sequences come from a woman younger than 35 in good health. Each CDR3 is given with its conserved first and last residue. Each record gives: clone size, V gene, J gene, CDR3 protein. The listing skips clone size in some rows; elsewhere it reads once, few, many or a size class.

-,TRBV20-1,TRBJ1-1,CSARRGQGAFF
-,TRBV21-1,TRBJ2-1,CASSKGLSYNEQFF
few,TRBV7-9,TRBJ2-1,CASSYRRRIDNEQFF
once,TRBV27,TRBJ1-5,CAGSPPGPERNQPQHF
-,TRBV27,TRBJ1-2,CASSPAVGSYDYTF
-,TRBV6-4,TRBJ2-5,CASSANPGTVQETQYF
-,TRBV7-2,TRBJ1-3,CASSLVGGTAGNTIYF
-,TRBV6-2/TRBV6-3,TRBJ2-7,CASTQRDRPYEQYF
few,TRBV5-1,-,CASSLGPSGGETQYF
-,TRBV5-1,TRBJ2-5,CASSLIGEGLNEQYF
-,TRBV20-1,TRBJ2-4,CSARIEGRQNIQYF
many,TRBV4-1,TRBJ2-3,CASSHQISGLSADTQYF
once,TRBV6-6,TRBJ1-2,CASRRTSGDYGYTF
-,TRBV27,TRBJ1-5,CAGSLSGLNQPQHF
-,TRBV7-2,TRBJ2-3,CASSLWTSGSRTDTQYF
-,TRBV4-1,TRBJ2-7,CASSQGGGTAVYEQYF
few,TRBV28,TRBJ2-7,CASSFSGTSGSYEQYF
-,TRBV27,TRBJ2-5,CASSLSGQVLTEQYF
few,TRBV6-1,TRBJ2-5,CASLLGGNQETQYF
-,TRBV6-4,TRBJ2-5,CASSDLTGPNEQYF
-,TRBV20-1,TRBJ1-1,CSATRTALNTEAFF
few,TRBV7-2,TRBJ2-7,CASSLIMGPIGYF
few,TRBV24-1,TRBJ1-2,CATSDFETSYGYTF
-,TRBV7-9,TRBJ1-4,CASSWAQGNEKLFF
-,TRBV20-1,TRBJ2-1,CSARIGYNEQFF
few,TRBV9,TRBJ2-1,CASSVGISYNEQFF
-,TRBV7-9,TRBJ1-4,CASSLEFGEKLFF
-,TRBV7-8,TRBJ1-5,CASSLALQAFNQPQHF
-,TRBV25-1,TRBJ1-1,CASSGGRVTAFF
many,TRBV29-1,TRBJ2-3,CSVHSSDTQYF
-,TRBV3-1,TRBJ2-4,CASSQERGLARRNIQYF
-,TRBV20-1,TRBJ2-5,CSARERALVMSGTQYF
-,TRBV12-3/TRBV12-4,TRBJ1-2,CASSSTKSPNYGYTF
few,TRBV7-2,TRBJ1-5,CASRSLGQGQPQHF
-,TRBV29-1,TRBJ2-7,CSVRDRWYEQYF
-,TRBV20-1,TRBJ1-2,CSAVKNAGYTF
-,TRBV4-3,TRBJ2-7,CASSPAGDHEQYF
many,TRBV25-1,TRBJ2-1,CASSDRWVNEQFF
once,TRBV6-5,TRBJ2-5,CASSYSTGWAQYF